This T cell receptor (beta chain) was documented in a study of human T cells and chemical hapten exposure. Time point described: healthy volunteer bleed at 6 weeks. From whole blood left unfractionated, total RNA was extracted. Unique molecular identifiers were attached to individual cDNA molecules during library preparation. TCRdb fed the RACE reads into MiXCR, producing one record per CDR3 protein. The sample has 60,000 to 80,000 distinct CDR3 sequences; about 6% are singletons. Germline trimming cut 4 bases from V and 6 bases from J; bases unmatched to any gene: 5. Germline V CDR1 and CDR2: SGDLS, YYNGEE. This CDR3 comprises 14 residues. This clonotype was counted many times.

The chain employs TRBV9 and TRBJ2-2; 8 bases align to TRBD2. Specimen: whole blood. The source is a female donor in good health. Some clones in this sample may be carry-over from other donors' samples. The CDR3 reads CASSFSGISGELFF. The CDR3 DNA is TGTGCCAGCAGCTTTAGCGGGATTTCCGGGGAGCTGTTTTTT.